The source of this TCR beta chain is a study of CD8+CD57+ T cells in acquired aplastic anemia. About the study: Sorted CD4+ and CD8+ cells gave an average of 3.2 ug of DNA. The study, taken as a whole, reports: The CD8+ Simpson's diversity of patients and controls was not significantly different. Patients shared twenty-nine CD8+ CDR3 sequences with controls.

Trimming pared 2 bases from V and 4 bases from J, leaving 11 bases between. The CDR3 loop spans 14 amino acids. Germline V gene data show CDR1 as KGHSH and CDR2 as LQKENI. This clonotype was picked up a small number of times. Its antigen is unidentified. The template for TCR beta VDJ and CDR3 sequence profiling was genomic DNA. TCRdb recomputed calls from the reads with MiXCR, one row per CDR3 protein. The sample contains about 220,000 distinct CDR3 sequences, 30% to 40% of which appear only once. The sample taken for sequencing was sorted CD4+, CD8+, or CD8+CD57+ T cells (not recorded which) from PBMCs. This sequence originates from a human donor in good health, serving as a control. The chain has TRBV18 and TRBJ1-1; unclear D gene. CDR3 nucleotide sequence: TGTGCCAGCTCACCAGTATCATCGGGCACTGAAGCTTTCTTT. Translating it yields CASSPVSSGTEAFF.